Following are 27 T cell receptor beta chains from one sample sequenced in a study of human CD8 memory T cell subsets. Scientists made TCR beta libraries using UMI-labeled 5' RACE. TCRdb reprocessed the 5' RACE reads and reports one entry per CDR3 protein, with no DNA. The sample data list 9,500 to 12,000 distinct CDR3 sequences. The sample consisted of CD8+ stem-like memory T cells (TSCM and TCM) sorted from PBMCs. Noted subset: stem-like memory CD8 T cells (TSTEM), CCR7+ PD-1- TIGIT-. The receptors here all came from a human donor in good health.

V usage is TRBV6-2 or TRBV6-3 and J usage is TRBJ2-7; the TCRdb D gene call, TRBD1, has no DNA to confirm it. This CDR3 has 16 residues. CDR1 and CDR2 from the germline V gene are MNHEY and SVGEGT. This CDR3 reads CASSYPQGQGADEQYF.

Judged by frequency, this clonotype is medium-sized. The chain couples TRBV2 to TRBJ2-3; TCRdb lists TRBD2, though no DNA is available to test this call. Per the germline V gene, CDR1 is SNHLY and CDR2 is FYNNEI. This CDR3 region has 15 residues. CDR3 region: CASAIAGGGTDTQYF. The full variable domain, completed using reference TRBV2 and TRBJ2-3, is EPEVTQTPSHQVTQMGQEVILRCVPISNHLYFYWYRQILGQKVEFLVSFYNNEISEKSEIFDDQFSVERPDGSNFTLKIRSTKLEDSAMYFCASAIAGGGTDTQYFGPGTRLTVL.

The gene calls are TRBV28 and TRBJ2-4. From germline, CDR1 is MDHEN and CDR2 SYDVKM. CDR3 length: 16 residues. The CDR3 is CASSLRSGPFKNIQYF.

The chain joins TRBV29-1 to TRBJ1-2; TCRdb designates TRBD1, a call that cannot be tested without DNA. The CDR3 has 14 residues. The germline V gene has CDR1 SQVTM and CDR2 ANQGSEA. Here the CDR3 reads CSVESAGVNYGYTF.

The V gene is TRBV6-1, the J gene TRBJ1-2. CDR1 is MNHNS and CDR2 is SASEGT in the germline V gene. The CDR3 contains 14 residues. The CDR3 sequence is CASSETSLQPGYTF.

The CDR3 loop is CATSKGLGSPLHF. The V gene is TRBV15, the J gene TRBJ1-6. The V gene's germline CDR1 is LNHNV and CDR2 YYDKDF (reference sequence). This CDR3 has 13 amino acids.

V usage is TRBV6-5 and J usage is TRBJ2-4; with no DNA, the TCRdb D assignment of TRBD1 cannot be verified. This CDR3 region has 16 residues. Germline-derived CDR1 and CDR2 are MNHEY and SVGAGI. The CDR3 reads CASSSGTGGTKNIQYF.

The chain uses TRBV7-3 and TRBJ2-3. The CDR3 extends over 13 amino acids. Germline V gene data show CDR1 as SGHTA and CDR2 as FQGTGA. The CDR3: CASSLLTTDTQYF.

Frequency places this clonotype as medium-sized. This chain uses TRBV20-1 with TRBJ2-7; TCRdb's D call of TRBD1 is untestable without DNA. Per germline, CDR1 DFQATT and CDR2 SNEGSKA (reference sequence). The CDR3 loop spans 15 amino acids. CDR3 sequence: CSAPRVRGQSDEQYF.

The CDR3 protein is CASSQDRDFPTSTYEQYF. The gene calls are TRBV4-3 and TRBJ2-7; TCRdb gives TRBD2 as the D gene, but with no DNA this cannot be confirmed. Germline loops: CDR1 LGHNA, CDR2 YSLEER. The CDR3 consists of 18 residues.

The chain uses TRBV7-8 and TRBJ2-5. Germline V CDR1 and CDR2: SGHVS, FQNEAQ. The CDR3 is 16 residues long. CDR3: CASSFGLAEYQETQYF.

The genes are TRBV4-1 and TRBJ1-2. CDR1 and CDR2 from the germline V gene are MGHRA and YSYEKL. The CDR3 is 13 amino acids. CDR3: CARILEGNYGYTF.

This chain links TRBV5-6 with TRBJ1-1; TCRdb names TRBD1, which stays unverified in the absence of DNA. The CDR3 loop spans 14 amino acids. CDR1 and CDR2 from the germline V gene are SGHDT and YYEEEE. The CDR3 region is CASSPTGADTEAFF.

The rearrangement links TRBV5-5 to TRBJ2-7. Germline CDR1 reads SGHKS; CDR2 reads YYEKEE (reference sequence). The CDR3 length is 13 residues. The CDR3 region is CASSLEVSYEQYF.

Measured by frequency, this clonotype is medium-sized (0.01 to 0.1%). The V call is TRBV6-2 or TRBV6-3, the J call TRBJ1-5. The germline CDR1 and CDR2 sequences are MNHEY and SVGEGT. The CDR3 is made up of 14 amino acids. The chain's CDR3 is CASSIDSRNQPQHF.

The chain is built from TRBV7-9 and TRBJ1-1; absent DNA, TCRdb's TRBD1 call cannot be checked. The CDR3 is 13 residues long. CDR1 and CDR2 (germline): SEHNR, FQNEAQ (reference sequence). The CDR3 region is CASSPKTGPEAFF.

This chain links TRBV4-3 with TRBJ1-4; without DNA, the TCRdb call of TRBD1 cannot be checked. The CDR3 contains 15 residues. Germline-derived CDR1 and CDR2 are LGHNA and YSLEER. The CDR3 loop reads CASSQVRGVNEKLFF.

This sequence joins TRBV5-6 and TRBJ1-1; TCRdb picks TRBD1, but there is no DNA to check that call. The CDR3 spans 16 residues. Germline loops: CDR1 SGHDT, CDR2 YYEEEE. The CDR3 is CASSLRDRGPWTEAFF.

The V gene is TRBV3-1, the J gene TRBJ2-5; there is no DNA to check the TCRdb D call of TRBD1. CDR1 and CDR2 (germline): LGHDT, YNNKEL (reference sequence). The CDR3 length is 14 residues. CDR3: CASSHDRVQETQYF.

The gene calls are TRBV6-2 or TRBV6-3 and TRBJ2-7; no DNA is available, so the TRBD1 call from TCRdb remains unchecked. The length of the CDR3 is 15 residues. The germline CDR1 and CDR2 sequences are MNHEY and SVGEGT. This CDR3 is CASSYGTDSSYEQYF.

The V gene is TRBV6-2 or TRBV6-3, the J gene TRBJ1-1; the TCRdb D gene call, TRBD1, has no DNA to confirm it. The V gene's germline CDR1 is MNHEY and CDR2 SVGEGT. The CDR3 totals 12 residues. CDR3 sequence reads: CASSRDRFGAFF.

The CDR3 reads CASSTLADNEQFF. J is TRBJ2-1 and V is TRBV28. CDR3 length equals 13 residues. Germline lookup yields CDR1 MDHEN and CDR2 SYDVKM.

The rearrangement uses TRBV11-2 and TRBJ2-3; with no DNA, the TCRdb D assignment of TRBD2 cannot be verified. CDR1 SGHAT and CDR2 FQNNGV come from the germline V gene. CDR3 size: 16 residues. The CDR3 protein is CASSPLGLAGTDTQYF.

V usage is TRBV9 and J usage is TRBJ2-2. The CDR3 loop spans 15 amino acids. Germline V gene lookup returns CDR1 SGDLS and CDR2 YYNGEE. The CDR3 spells CASSVQDENTGELFF.

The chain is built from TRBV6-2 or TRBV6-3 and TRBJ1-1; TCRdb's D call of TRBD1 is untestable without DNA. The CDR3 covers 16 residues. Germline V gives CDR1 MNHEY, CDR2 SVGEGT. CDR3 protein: CASSEMGGAMNTEAFF.

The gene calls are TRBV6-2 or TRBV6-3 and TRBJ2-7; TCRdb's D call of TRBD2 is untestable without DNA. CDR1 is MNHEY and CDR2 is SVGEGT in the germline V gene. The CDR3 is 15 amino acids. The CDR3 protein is CASSYGLAGPYEQYF.

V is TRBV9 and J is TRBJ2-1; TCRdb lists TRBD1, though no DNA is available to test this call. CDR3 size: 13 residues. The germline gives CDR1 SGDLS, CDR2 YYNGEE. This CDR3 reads CASSVGQYNEQFF. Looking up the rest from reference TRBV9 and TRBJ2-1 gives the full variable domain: DSGVTQTPKHLITATGQRVTLRCSPRSGDLSVYWYQQSLDQGLQFLIQYYNGEERAKGNILERFSAQQFPDLHSELNLSSLELGDSALYFCASSVGQYNEQFFGPGTRLTVL.